What follows are 14 T cell receptor beta chains derived from one specimen sequenced in a study of control samples from healthy donors and cancer patients. Measured with immunoSEQ multiplex PCR; TCRdb has only the in-frame clones, and not every one. This sample carries 90,000 to 120,000 clones, approximately 80% of them seen once, and the ten largest clones take 6.5%. Sequenced material: blood. The receptors derive from a man between 18 and 29 years old in good health.

The chain is built from TRBV20-1 and TRBJ2-7; D is ambiguous. CDR1 is DFQATT and CDR2 is SNEGSKA in the germline V gene (reference sequence). The length of the CDR3 is 10 residues. V shed 8 bases and J shed 3 bases, with 8 bases lying between them. As DNA, the CDR3 is TGCAGTCTCTTCGACTACGAGCAGTACTTC. Translating it yields CSLFDYEQYF.

As for this clone: Sequence at one end of the junction differs from germline and may be a read error. J is TRBJ1-2 and V is TRBV6-5; D may be TRBD1 (6 bases). The CDR3 sequence is 13 residues long. Germline CDR1 and CDR2: MNHEY and SVGAGI. CDR3 in DNA: TGTGCCAGCAGTTACTCGGAAGGGGGGGGCTGCACCTTC. It codes for CASSYSEGGGCTF.

The DNA for the CDR3 is TGTGCCAGCAGACCGGACAGGGAATTTCAGCCCCAGCATTTT. Amino acids: CASRPDREFQPQHF. This chain uses TRBV27 with TRBJ1-5; the match to TRBD1 covers 8 bases. CDR1 is MNHEY, CDR2 SMNVEV, per germline (reference sequence). There are 14 residues in the CDR3. Unmatched junction bases numbered 7, after V lost 6 bases and J lost 6 bases.

The chain carries TRBV7-2 and TRBJ1-1; TRBD1 matches 9 bases. The CDR3 runs to 16 residues. V lost 5 bases, J lost 5 bases, and 12 bases stayed unmatched. Germline assignment: CDR1 SGHTA and CDR2 FQGNSA. As DNA, the CDR3 is TGTGCCAGCAGCACCACCCCTTCGACAGGGGGGACTGAAGCTTTCTTT. It is translated as CASSTTPSTGGTEAFF.

The chain uses TRBV4-2 and TRBJ2-1; TRBD2 matches 8 bases. Germline loops: CDR1 LGHNA, CDR2 YNFKEQ. The CDR3 spans 16 residues. J lost 7 bases, V lost 0 bases, and 8 bases had no gene match. CDR3 DNA: TGTGCCAGCAGCCAAGATGACCCGGGGGGGCGGAATGAGCAGTTCTTC. Encoded protein: CASSQDDPGGRNEQFF.

This clone was picked up one time. The rearrangement links TRBV7-9 to TRBJ1-3, with 7 bases aligning to TRBD1. The CDR3 is made up of 15 amino acids. The J segment lost 4 bases and the V segment lost 4 bases, leaving 7 bases of the junction unmatched. The germline V gene has CDR1 SEHNR and CDR2 FQNEAQ (reference sequence). For the CDR3, the DNA is TGTGCCAGCAGCTGGGGGGACAGATCCGGAAACACCATATATTTT. Protein product: CASSWGDRSGNTIYF.

The chain couples TRBV9 to TRBJ1-5; tentatively, D is TRBD1 (6 bases). The CDR3 is 16 residues long. Looked up from germline, CDR1 is SGDLS and CDR2 is YYNGEE. V lost 0 bases, J lost 3 bases, and 13 bases lay in between. The CDR3 is CASSVVPGAFNQPQHF. CDR3 nucleotides: TGTGCCAGCAGCGTAGTCCCGGGGGCCTTCAATCAGCCCCAGCATTTT.

The chain links TRBV6-4 to TRBJ1-2; unclear D gene. Per germline, CDR1 MRHNA and CDR2 SNTAGT. Trimming took off 8 bases at V and 2 bases at J, with 9 bases between the two ends. The length of the CDR3 is 12 residues. For the CDR3, the DNA is TGTGCCAGCTCCGATGGAAACTATGGCTACACCTTC. This encodes CASSDGNYGYTF.

V usage is TRBV6-2 or TRBV6-3 and J usage is TRBJ2-1; the D gene is possibly TRBD2 (6 bases). This CDR3 is built from 14 residues. CDR1 MNHEY and CDR2 SVGEGT come from the germline V gene. V shed 2 bases and J shed 4 bases, with 9 bases lying between them. CDR3 loop: CASSYRGRYNEQFF. The CDR3 nucleotides are TGTGCCAGCAGTTACCGGGGGAGGTACAATGAGCAGTTCTTC.

This chain connects TRBV10-2 to TRBJ1-1; D ambiguous. V was trimmed by 6 bases and J by 2 bases, leaving 4 bases between them. Germline-derived CDR1 and CDR2 are WSHSY and SAAADI. The CDR3 length is 11 residues. The CDR3, as DNA: TGCGCCAGCAGCCCCAACACTGAAGCTTTCTTT. Amino acids: CASSPNTEAFF.

This rearrangement joins TRBV6-2 or TRBV6-3 to TRBJ2-5; D might be TRBD1 (5 bases). In germline, CDR1 is MNHEY, CDR2 SVGEGT. V dropped 2 bases and J dropped 0 bases, with 10 bases sitting between them. This CDR3 is built from 15 residues. The CDR3 DNA follows: TGTGCCAGCAGTTACGAAGGACACCACCAAGAGACCCAGTACTTC. Its translation: CASSYEGHHQETQYF.

This chain uses TRBV3-1 (or the pseudogene TRBV3-2) with TRBJ1-2; 9 bases are a match to TRBD1. CDR3 size: 14 residues. With 1 base clipped from V and 8 bases from J, the junction kept 5 bases outside the gene matches. CDR1 is LGHDT and CDR2 is YNNKEL in the germline V gene (reference sequence). This chain's CDR3 is CASSQAGQGKGYTF. The CDR3, as DNA: TGTGCCAGCAGCCAAGCGGGACAGGGAAAAGGCTACACCTTC.

This chain links TRBV3-1 (or the pseudogene TRBV3-2) with TRBJ2-7, with TRBD1 matching 9 bases. The V segment lost 6 bases and the J segment 4 bases; nucleotides outside the gene matches: 10. CDR3 length: 15 amino acids. CDR1 is LGHDT and CDR2 is YNNKEL in the germline V gene (reference sequence). The CDR3 DNA reads as TGTGCCAGCAGGCCCGGGACAGGGTTTGCATACGAGCAGTACTTC. Protein sequence: CASRPGTGFAYEQYF.

The gene calls are TRBV7-2 and TRBJ2-7, with 9 bases fitting TRBD2. CDR1 SGHTA and CDR2 FQGNSA come from the germline V gene. J was trimmed by 2 bases and V by 0 bases; bases with no gene match: 2. The CDR3 is 15 residues long. The CDR3 sequence is CASSLAAGGPYEQYV. In DNA form, the CDR3 reads TGTGCCAGCAGCTTAGCTGCGGGGGGGCCCTACGAGCAGTACGTC.